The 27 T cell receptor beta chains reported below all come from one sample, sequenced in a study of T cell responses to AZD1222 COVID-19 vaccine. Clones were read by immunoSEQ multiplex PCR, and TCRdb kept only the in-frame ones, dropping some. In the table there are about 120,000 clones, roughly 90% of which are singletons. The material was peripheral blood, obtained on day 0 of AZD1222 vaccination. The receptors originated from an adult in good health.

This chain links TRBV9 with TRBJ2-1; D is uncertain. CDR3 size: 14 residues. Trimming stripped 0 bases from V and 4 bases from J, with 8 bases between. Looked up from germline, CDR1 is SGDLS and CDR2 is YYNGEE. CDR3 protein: CASSVAGAYNEQFF. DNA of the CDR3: TGTGCCAGCAGCGTAGCTGGAGCTTACAATGAGCAGTTCTTC.

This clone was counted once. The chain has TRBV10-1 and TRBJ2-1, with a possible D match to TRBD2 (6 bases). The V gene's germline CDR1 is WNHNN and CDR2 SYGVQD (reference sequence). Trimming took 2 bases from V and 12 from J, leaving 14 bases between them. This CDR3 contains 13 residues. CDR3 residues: CASSEIRESGQFF. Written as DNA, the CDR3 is TGCGCCAGCAGTGAGATTCGGGAGTCGGGGCAGTTCTTC.

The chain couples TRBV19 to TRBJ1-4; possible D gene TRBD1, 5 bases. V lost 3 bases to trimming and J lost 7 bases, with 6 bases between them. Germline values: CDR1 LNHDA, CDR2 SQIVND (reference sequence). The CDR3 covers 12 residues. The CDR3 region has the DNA TGTGCCAGTAGTATTGGGGGTGAAAAACTGTTTTTT. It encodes CASSIGGEKLFF.

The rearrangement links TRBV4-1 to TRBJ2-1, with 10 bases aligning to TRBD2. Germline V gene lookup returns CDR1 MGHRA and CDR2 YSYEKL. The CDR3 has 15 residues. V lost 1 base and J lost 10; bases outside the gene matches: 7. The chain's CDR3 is CASSQGAGGPGEQFF. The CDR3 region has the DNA TGCGCCAGCAGCCAAGGAGCGGGAGGGCCAGGGGAGCAGTTCTTC.

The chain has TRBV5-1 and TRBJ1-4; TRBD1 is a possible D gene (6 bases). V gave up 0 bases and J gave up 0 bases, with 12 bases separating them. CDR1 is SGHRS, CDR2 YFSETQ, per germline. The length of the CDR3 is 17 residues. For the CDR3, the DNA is TGCGCCAGCAGCTTGGCCCAGGGGACGGCAACTAATGAAAAACTGTTTTTT. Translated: CASSLAQGTATNEKLFF.

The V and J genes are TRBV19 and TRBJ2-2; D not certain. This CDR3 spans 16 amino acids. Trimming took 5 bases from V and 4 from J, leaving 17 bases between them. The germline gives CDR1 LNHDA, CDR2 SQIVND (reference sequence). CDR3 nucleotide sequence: TGTGCCAGTAGTCCTACCAGCAGGTTTATCACCGGGGAGCTGTTTTTT. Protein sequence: CASSPTSRFITGELFF.

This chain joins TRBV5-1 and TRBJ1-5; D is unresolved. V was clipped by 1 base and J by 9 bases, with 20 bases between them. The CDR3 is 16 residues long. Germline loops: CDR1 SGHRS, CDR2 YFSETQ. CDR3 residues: CASSLSLRTEGAPQHF. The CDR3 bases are TGCGCCAGCAGCTTGTCCCTTAGGACGGAGGGAGCGCCCCAGCATTTT.

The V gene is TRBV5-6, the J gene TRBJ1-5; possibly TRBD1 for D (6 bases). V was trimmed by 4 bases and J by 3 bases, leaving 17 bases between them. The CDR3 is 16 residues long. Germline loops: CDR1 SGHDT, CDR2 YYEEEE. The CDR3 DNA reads TGTGCCAGCAGCACTATAGGGGGGCTGCTCAATCAGCCCCAGCATTTT. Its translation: CASSTIGGLLNQPQHF.

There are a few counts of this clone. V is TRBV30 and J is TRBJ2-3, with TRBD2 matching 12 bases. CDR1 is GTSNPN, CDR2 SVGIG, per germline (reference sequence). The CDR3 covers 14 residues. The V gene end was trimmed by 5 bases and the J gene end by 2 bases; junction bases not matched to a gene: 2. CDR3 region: CAWGLAGSTDTQYF. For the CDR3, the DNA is TGTGCCTGGGGACTAGCGGGATCCACAGATACGCAGTATTTT.

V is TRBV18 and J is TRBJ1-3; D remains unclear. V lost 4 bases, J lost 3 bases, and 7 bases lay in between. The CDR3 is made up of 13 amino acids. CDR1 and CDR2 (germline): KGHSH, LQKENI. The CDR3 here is CASSRGGGNTIYF. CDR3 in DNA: TGTGCCAGCTCACGGGGTGGTGGAAACACCATATATTTT.

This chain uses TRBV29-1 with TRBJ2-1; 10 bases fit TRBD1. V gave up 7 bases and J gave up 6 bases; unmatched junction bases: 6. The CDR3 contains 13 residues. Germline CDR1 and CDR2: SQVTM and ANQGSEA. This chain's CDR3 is CSDAGTGVNEQFF. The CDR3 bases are TGCAGCGATGCCGGGACAGGGGTCAATGAGCAGTTCTTC.

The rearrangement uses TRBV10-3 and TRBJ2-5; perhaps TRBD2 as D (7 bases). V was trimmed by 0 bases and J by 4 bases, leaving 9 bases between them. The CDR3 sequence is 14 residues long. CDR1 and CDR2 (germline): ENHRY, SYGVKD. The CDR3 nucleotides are TGTGCCATCAGTGAGTCGAGGGGGGGAGAGACCCAGTACTTC. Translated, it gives CAISESRGGETQYF.

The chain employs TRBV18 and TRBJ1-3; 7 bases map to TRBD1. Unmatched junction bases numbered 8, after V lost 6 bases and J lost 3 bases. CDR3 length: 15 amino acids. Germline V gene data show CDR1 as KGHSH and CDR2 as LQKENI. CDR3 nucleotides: TGTGCCAGCTCGCCTGACAGGGTCGGTGGAAACACCATATATTTT. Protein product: CASSPDRVGGNTIYF.

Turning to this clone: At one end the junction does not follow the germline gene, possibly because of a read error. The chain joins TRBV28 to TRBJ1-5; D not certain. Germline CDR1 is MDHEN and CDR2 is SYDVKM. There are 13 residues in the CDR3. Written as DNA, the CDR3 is TGTGCCAGCAGTTTACCTAGCTATCAGCCCCAGCATTTT. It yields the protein CASSLPSYQPQHF.

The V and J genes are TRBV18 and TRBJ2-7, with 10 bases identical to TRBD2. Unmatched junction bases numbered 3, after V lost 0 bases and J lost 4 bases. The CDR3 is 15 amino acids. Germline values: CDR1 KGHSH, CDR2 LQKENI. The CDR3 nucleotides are TGTGCCAGCTCACCACCTGGACTAGCGGCTTACGAGCAGTACTTC. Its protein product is CASSPPGLAAYEQYF.

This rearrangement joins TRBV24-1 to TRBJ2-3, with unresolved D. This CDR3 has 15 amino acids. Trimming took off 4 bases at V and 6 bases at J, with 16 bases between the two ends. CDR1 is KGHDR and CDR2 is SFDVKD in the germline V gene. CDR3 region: CATSDAIGLADTQYF. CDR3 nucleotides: TGTGCCACCAGTGACGCTATAGGGCTGGCGGATACGCAGTATTTT.

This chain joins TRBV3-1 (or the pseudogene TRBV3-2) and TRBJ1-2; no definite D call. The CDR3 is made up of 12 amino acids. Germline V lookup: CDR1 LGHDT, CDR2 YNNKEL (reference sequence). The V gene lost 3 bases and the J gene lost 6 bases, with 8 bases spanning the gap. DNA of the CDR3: TGTGCCAGCAGCCATTCCGGGGATGGCTACACCTTC. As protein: CASSHSGDGYTF.

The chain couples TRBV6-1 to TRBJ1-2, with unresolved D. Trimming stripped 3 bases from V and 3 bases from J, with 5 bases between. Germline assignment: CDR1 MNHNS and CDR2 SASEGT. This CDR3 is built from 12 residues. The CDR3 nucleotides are TGTGCCAGCAGTGAGTCCCACTATGGCTACACCTTC. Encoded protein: CASSESHYGYTF.

Written as DNA, the CDR3 is TGCAGCGGAGCGGGAGAGGGGTACGAGCAGTACTTC. This gives the protein CSGAGEGYEQYF. The rearrangement joins TRBV29-1 to TRBJ2-7, with TRBD2 matching 8 bases. Looked up from germline, CDR1 is SQVTM and CDR2 is ANQGSEA. CDR3 length equals 12 residues. V trimming: 7 bases; J trimming: 4 bases; junction bases outside the gene matches: 6.

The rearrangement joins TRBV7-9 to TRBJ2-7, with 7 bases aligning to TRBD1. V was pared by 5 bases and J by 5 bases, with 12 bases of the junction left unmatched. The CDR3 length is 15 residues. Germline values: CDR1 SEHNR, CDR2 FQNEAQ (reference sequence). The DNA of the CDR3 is TGTGCCAGCAGCCAACCGACAGGGTCGTTCGACGAGCAGTACTTC. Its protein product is CASSQPTGSFDEQYF.

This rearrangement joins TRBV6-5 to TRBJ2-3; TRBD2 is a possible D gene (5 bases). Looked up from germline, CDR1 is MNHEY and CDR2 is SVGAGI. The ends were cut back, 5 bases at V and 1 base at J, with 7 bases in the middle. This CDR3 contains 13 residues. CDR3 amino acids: CASSPGGTDTQYF. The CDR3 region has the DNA TGTGCCAGCAGTCCCGGGGGCACAGATACGCAGTATTTT.

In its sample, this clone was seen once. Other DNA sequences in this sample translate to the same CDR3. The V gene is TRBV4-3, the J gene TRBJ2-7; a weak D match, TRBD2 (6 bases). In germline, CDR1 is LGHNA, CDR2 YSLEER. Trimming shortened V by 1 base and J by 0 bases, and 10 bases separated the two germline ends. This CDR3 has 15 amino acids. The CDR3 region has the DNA TGCGCCAGCAGCCAAGGGCAGGGAGGCTCCTACGAGCAGTACTTC. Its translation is CASSQGQGGSYEQYF.

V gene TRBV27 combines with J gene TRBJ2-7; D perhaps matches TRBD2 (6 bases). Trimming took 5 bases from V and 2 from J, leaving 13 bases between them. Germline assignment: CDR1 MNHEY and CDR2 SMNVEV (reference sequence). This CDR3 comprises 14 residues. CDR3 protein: CASSGGTDTYEQYF. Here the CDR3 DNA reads TGTGCCAGCAGTGGAGGGACGGATACCTACGAGCAGTACTTC.

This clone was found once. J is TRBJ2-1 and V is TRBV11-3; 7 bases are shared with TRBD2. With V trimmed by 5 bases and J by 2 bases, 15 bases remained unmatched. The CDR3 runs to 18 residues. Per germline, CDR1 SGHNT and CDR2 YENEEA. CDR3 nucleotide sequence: TGTGCCAGCAGCCTCTCCCGGTGGGGCGGGAGAGCCTACAATGAGCAGTTCTTC. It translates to CASSLSRWGGRAYNEQFF.

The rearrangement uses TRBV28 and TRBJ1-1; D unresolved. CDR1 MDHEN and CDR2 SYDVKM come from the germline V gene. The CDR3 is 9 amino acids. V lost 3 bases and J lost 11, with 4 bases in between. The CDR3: CASSFLAFF. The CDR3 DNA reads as TGTGCCAGCAGTTTTTTGGCTTTCTTT.

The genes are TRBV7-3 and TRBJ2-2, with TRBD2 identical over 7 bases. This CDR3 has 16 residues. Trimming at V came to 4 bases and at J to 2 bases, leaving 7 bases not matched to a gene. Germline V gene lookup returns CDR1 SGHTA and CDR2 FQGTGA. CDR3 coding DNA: TGTGCCAGCAGCTGGGGGGGACGACCCAACACCGGGGAGCTGTTTTTT. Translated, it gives CASSWGGRPNTGELFF.

CDR3 in DNA: TGCGCCAGCAGCCTGGTTGGGGGTGACGATGGCTACACCTTC. This translates into CASSLVGGDDGYTF. V usage is TRBV5-1 and J usage is TRBJ1-2; maybe TRBD1 (5 bases). CDR3 size: 14 residues. The ends were cut back, 4 bases at V and 6 bases at J, with 16 bases in the middle. From germline, CDR1 is SGHRS and CDR2 YFSETQ.